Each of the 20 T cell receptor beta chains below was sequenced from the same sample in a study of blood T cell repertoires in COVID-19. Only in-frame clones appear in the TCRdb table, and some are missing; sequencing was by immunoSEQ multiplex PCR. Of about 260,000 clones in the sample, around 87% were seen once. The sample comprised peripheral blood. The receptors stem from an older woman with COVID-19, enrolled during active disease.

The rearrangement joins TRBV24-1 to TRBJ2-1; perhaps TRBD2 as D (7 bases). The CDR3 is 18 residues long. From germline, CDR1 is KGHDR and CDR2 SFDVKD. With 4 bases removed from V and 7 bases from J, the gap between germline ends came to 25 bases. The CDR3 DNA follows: TGTGCCACCAGTGACATCGGACGGGGGAGGACTAGGGGGAATGAGCAGTTCTTC. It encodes CATSDIGRGRTRGNEQFF.

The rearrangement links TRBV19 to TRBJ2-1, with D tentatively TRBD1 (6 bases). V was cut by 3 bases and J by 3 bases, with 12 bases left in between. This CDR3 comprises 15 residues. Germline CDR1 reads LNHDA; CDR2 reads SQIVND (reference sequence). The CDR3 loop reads CASSMGTRNYNEQFF. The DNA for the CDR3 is TGTGCCAGTAGTATGGGGACACGGAACTACAATGAGCAGTTCTTC.

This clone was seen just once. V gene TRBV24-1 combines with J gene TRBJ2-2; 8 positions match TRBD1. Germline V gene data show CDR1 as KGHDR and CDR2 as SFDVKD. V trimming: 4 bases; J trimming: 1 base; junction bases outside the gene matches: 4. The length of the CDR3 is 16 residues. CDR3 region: CATSDTGQGNTGELFF. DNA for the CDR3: TGTGCCACCAGTGACACTGGACAGGGGAACACCGGGGAGCTGTTTTTT.

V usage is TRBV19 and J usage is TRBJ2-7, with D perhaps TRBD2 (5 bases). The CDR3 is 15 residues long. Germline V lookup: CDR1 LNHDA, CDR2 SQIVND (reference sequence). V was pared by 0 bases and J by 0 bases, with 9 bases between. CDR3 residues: CASSIDRGSSYEQYF. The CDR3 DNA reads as TGTGCCAGTAGTATAGACCGGGGTAGCTCCTACGAGCAGTACTTC. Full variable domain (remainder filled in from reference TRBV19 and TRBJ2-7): DGGITQSPKYLFRKEGQNVTLSCEQNLNHDAMYWYRQDPGQGLRLIYYSQIVNDFQKGDIAEGYSVSREKKESFPLTVTSAQKNPTAFYLCASSIDRGSSYEQYFGPGTRLTVT.

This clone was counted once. CDR3 DNA sequence: TGTGCCAGCAGCTTTATTCAGGGGGCAAAAGATACGCAGTATTTT. Translated: CASSFIQGAKDTQYF. V gene TRBV12-1 combines with J gene TRBJ2-3; whether TRBD1, the table's D call, matches the DNA was not checked. TRBV12-1 is designated a pseudogene. This CDR3 comprises 15 residues.

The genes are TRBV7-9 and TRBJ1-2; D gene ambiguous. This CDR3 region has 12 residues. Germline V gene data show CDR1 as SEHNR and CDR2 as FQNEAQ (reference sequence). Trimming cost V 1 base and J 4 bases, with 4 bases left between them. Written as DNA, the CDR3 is TGTGCCAGCAGCTTAGACGGCTATGGCTACACCTTC. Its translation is CASSLDGYGYTF.

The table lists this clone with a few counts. The CDR3 nucleotides are TGTGCCAGCAGAGAACAATCGAACACTGAAGCTTTCTTT. Amino acid sequence: CASREQSNTEAFF. This chain connects TRBV7-2 to TRBJ1-1; D uncertain. In germline, CDR1 is SGHTA, CDR2 FQGNSA. The CDR3 length is 13 residues. V lost 6 bases to trimming and J lost 1 base, with 9 bases between them. Based on the CDR3 plus reference TRBV7-2 and TRBJ1-1, the full variable domain is GAGVSQSPSNKVTEKGKDVELRCDPISGHTALYWYRQSLGQGLEFLIYFQGNSAPDKSGLPSDRFSAERTGGSVSTLTIQRTQQEDSAVYLCASREQSNTEAFFGQGTRLTVV.

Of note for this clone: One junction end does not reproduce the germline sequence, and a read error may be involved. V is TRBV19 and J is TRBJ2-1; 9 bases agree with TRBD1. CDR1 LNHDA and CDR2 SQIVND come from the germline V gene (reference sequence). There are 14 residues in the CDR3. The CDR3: CASSLDRGSNEQFF. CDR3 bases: TGTGCCAGTAGTTTAGACAGGGGGTCCAATGAGCAGTTCTTC.

The CDR3 sequence: CASSPLAGGGNEQFF. For the CDR3, the DNA is TGTGCCAGCAGCCCTTTAGCGGGAGGGGGGAATGAGCAGTTCTTC. The V and J genes are TRBV9 and TRBJ2-1; 11 bases map to TRBD2. J was trimmed by 7 bases and V by 4 bases; bases with no gene match: 7. The CDR3 covers 15 residues. Looked up from germline, CDR1 is SGDLS and CDR2 is YYNGEE. Full variable domain (rest looked up from reference TRBV9 and TRBJ2-1): DSGVTQTPKHLITATGQRVTLRCSPRSGDLSVYWYQQSLDQGLQFLIQYYNGEERAKGNILERFSAQQFPDLHSELNLSSLELGDSALYFCASSPLAGGGNEQFFGPGTRLTVL.

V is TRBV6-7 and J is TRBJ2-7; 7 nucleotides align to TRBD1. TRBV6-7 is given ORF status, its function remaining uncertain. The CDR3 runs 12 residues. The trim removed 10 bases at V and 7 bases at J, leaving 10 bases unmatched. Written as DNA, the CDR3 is TGTGCCACCCCACCGGCCAGGGGGGAGCAGTACTTC. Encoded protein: CATPPARGEQYF.

The CDR3 DNA reads TGTGCCAGCAGCCAAGACCTAGATAATAACTATGGCTACACCTTC. Residues: CASSQDLDNNYGYTF. The V call is TRBV3-1 (or the pseudogene TRBV3-2), the J call TRBJ1-2; D is unresolved. Looked up from germline, CDR1 is LGHDT and CDR2 is YNNKEL (reference sequence). V was clipped by 0 bases and J by 1 base, with 9 bases between them. The CDR3 runs 15 residues.

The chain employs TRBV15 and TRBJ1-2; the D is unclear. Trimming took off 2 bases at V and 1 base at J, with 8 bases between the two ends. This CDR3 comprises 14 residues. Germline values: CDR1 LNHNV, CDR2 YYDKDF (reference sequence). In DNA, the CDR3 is TGTGCCACCAGCAGAAGAGGTATTAACTATGGCTACACCTTC. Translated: CATSRRGINYGYTF.

CDR3 in DNA: TGTGCCAGTAGTTCCCGGACAGGGATCAATAGCAATCAGCCCCAGCATTTT. Translation: CASSSRTGINSNQPQHF. The rearrangement links TRBV19 to TRBJ1-5; 8 bases line up with TRBD1. The CDR3 has 17 residues. J lost 0 bases, V lost 5 bases, and 9 bases had no gene match. Germline assignment: CDR1 LNHDA and CDR2 SQIVND (reference sequence).

CDR3 DNA: TGTGCCTGGAGTGTAAGGGGGACACGCTCTGGAAACACCATATATTTT. As protein: CAWSVRGTRSGNTIYF. The chain has TRBV30 and TRBJ1-3; a possible D gene is TRBD1 (6 bases). In germline, CDR1 is GTSNPN, CDR2 SVGIG (reference sequence). The CDR3 runs 16 residues. Trimming cost V 0 bases and J 0 bases, with 12 bases left between them. The entire variable domain, with the rest obtained from reference TRBV30 and TRBJ1-3, is as follows: SQTIHQWPATLVQPVGSPLSLECTVEGTSNPNLYWYRQAAGRGLQLLFYSVGIGQISSEVPQNLSASRPQDRQFILSSKKLLLSDSGFYLCAWSVRGTRSGNTIYFGEGSWLTVV.

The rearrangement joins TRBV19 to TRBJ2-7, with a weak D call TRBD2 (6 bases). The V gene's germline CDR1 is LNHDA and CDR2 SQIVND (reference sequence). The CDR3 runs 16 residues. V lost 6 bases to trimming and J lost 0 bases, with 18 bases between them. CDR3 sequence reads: CASSLAVTGASYEQYF. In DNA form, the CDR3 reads TGTGCCAGTAGCTTAGCGGTCACTGGGGCCTCCTACGAGCAGTACTTC.

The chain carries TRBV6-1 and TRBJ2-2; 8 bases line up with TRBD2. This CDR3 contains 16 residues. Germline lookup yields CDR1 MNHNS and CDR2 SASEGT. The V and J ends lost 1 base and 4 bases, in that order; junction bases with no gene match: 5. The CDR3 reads CASSEEPGGITGELFF. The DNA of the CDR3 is TGTGCCAGCAGTGAAGAGCCGGGGGGGATCACCGGGGAGCTGTTTTTT.

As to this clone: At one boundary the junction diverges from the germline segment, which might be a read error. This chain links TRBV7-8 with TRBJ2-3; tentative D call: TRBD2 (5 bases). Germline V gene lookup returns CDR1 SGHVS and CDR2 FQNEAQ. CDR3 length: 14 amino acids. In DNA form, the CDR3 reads TGTGCCAGCAGCTTCGGCGGGCGAGCTCCACCCGATGTATTT. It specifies CASSFGGRAPPDVF.

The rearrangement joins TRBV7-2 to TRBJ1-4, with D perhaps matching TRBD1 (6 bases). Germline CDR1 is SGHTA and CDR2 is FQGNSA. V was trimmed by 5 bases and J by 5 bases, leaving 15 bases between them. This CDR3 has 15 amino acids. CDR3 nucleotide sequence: TGTGCCAGCAGCCCTCGTGGACAGCAGAATGAAAAACTGTTTTTT. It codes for CASSPRGQQNEKLFF.

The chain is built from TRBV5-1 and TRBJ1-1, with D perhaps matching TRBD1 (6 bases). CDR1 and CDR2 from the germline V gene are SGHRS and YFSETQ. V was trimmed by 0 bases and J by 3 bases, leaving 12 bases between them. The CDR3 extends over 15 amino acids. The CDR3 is CASSLDQGRYTEAFF. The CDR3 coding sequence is TGCGCCAGCAGCTTGGATCAGGGGAGATACACTGAAGCTTTCTTT.

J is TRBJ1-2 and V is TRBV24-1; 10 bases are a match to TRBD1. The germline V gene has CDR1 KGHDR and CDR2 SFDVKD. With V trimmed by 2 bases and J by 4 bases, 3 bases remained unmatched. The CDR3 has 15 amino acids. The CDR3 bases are TGTGCCACCAGTGATTCGGGACAGGGGATCTATGGCTACACCTTC. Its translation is CATSDSGQGIYGYTF.